This record looks at one T cell receptor beta chain sequence and its context. The sample comes from a study of blood T cell repertoires in COVID-19. At the level of the study: T cells, B-cell-depleted T cells, or PBMCs supplied cDNA or gDNA.

In the original analysis: Cell counts per sample came from amplifying reference gene primers. Clones were read by immunoSEQ multiplex PCR, and TCRdb kept only the in-frame ones, dropping some. D and trimming were read from the DNA, whereas the V and J calls and clone size are those reported in that table. The sample lists approximately 230,000 clones, roughly 80% seen once, with 8.9% in the top ten. The germline V gene encodes CDR1 SNHLY and CDR2 FYNNEI. The CDR3 loop spans 14 amino acids. Trimming removed 4 bases from V and 6 bases from J, with 12 bases in between. The rearrangement joins TRBV2 to TRBJ2-2; a weak D match, TRBD2 (5 bases). The sequencing input was peripheral blood. The clonotype comes from a man older than 75 with acute or convalescent COVID-19. In DNA form, the CDR3 reads TGTGCCAGCAGTGCGGGGAGAGCGTCCGGGGAGCTGTTTTTT. Its translation is CASSAGRASGELFF.